This TCR beta chain was observed in a study of blood T cell repertoires in COVID-19. The germline V gene has CDR1 MNHNS and CDR2 SASEGT. CDR3 length: 11 amino acids. Trimming removed 1 base from V and 13 bases from J, with 8 bases in between. The assay was immunoSEQ multiplex PCR, and TCRdb's table has in-frame clones only and misses some. The profile covers roughly 70,000 clones, with about 88% appearing a single time and 6.3% taken by the ten largest. The specimen was peripheral blood. The sequence derives from a man older than 75 with COVID-19, enrolled during active disease. The chain employs TRBV6-1 and TRBJ1-5; D call uncertain. CDR3: CASSEGEGQHF. The CDR3 bases are TGTGCCAGCAGTGAAGGGGAGGGTCAGCATTTT.